These 14 T cell receptor beta chains were sequenced from one sample in a study of Ad26.COV2.S vaccination and SARS-CoV-2 variants. Treatment specified: around 19 received Ad26.COV2.S at low or high dose, single or two shots; several received placebo; per-sample allocation not given. Sampling occurred on day 63 after the first vaccine or placebo injection. Measured with immunoSEQ multiplex PCR; TCRdb has only the in-frame clones, and not every one. The profile shows around 400,000 clones, around 90% of them singletons. The source was peripheral blood, collected in a trial of Ad26.COV2.S vaccine versus placebo. All receptors come from a person aged 18 to 65 who received the Ad26.COV2.S COVID-19 vaccine or a placebo.

The J gene is TRBJ2-1, the V gene TRBV6-4, with a weak D call TRBD2 (5 bases). Germline CDR1 and CDR2: MRHNA and SNTAGT. The CDR3 runs to 13 residues. V shed 10 bases and J shed 0 bases, with 10 bases lying between them. The CDR3 is CATPGFSYNEQFF. The CDR3 DNA is TGTGCCACCCCGGGATTCTCCTACAATGAGCAGTTCTTC.

This chain joins TRBV14 and TRBJ1-1; possibly TRBD1 for D (6 bases). Trimming removed 4 bases from V and 5 bases from J, with 17 bases in between. This CDR3 region has 15 residues. The germline V gene encodes CDR1 SGHDN and CDR2 FVKESK. Here the CDR3 DNA reads TGTGCCAGCAGCCCTACGACCAGGGGCCAAACTGAAGCTTTCTTT. It translates to CASSPTTRGQTEAFF.

This chain connects TRBV5-1 to TRBJ2-1; D is uncertain. This CDR3 has 14 residues. Germline loops: CDR1 SGHRS, CDR2 YFSETQ. The V gene lost 0 bases and the J gene lost 5 bases, with 9 bases spanning the gap. The CDR3 DNA follows: TGCGCCAGCAGCTTGGGGGGTTCCCACAATGAGCAGTTCTTC. This translates into CASSLGGSHNEQFF.

About this clone: This CDR3 is also generated by other DNA sequences in the sample. This chain joins TRBV7-2 and TRBJ2-7; possibly TRBD1 for D (6 bases). Per the germline V gene, CDR1 is SGHTA and CDR2 is FQGNSA. V dropped 1 base and J dropped 2 bases, with 9 bases sitting between them. The CDR3 is made up of 14 amino acids. In DNA form, the CDR3 reads TGTGCCAGCAGCTTAGAGACAGGAACCTACGAGCAGTACTTC. Translating gives CASSLETGTYEQYF.

The chain uses TRBV5-6 and TRBJ1-2, with D perhaps matching TRBD1 (6 bases). CDR3 size: 14 residues. Trimming pared 6 bases from V and 5 bases from J, leaving 17 bases between. Germline loops: CDR1 SGHDT, CDR2 YYEEEE. For the CDR3, the DNA is TGTGCCAGCAAATCTACAGGGCTACGATATGGCTACACCTTC. Translated, it gives CASKSTGLRYGYTF.

The chain uses TRBV30 and TRBJ2-7, with unresolved D. The CDR3 length is 14 residues. Between the trimmed V and J ends, which lost 2 bases and 6 bases, there was a span of 17 bases. Germline CDR1 is GTSNPN and CDR2 is SVGIG (reference sequence). This CDR3 is CAWSTTGSAGEQYF. As DNA, the CDR3 is TGTGCCTGGAGTACTACGGGCTCCGCCGGCGAGCAGTACTTC.

This sequence joins TRBV7-9 and TRBJ2-2; 11 bases align to TRBD1. From germline, CDR1 is SEHNR and CDR2 FQNEAQ (reference sequence). Trimming at V came to 3 bases and at J to 6 bases, leaving 3 bases not matched to a gene. This CDR3 spans 15 amino acids. CDR3 sequence: CASSFPGQGAGELFF. The CDR3 DNA sequence: TGTGCCAGCAGCTTTCCGGGACAGGGGGCCGGGGAGCTGTTTTTT.

A remark on this clone: An end of the junction does not agree with germline; a read error may underlie this. This sequence joins TRBV3-1 (or the pseudogene TRBV3-2) and TRBJ2-3, with 9 nucleotides matching TRBD2. This CDR3 has 16 amino acids. The germline V gene has CDR1 LGHDT and CDR2 YNNKEL (reference sequence). This chain's CDR3 is CASNQVNSGSPDTQYF. In nucleotides, the CDR3 is TGTGCCAGCAACCAAGTCAATAGCGGGAGCCCAGATACGCAGTATTTT.

This chain links TRBV7-9 with TRBJ1-1; possible D gene TRBD1, 6 bases. The CDR3 runs to 14 residues. V lost 0 bases to trimming and J lost 4 bases, with 9 bases between them. Germline V CDR1 and CDR2: SEHNR, FQNEAQ (reference sequence). This CDR3 is CASSLAGGGTEAFF. The CDR3 bases are TGTGCCAGCAGCTTAGCTGGGGGCGGCACTGAAGCTTTCTTT.

The rearrangement links TRBV28 to TRBJ2-7, with 8 bases that match TRBD2. The trim removed 4 bases at V and 2 bases at J, leaving 4 bases unmatched. Germline V CDR1 and CDR2: MDHEN, SYDVKM. The CDR3 totals 14 residues. The CDR3 is CASSSRTSPYEQYF. CDR3 bases: TGTGCCAGCAGTTCCAGGACTAGCCCCTACGAGCAGTACTTC.

This sequence joins TRBV28 and TRBJ2-7, with 7 bases matching TRBD2. CDR3 size: 13 residues. From germline, CDR1 is MDHEN and CDR2 SYDVKM. V dropped 8 bases and J dropped 2; count of bases not matched to a gene: 6. CDR3 region: CASRWGGTYEQYF. DNA for the CDR3: TGTGCCAGCCGGTGGGGGGGTACCTACGAGCAGTACTTC.

V usage is TRBV28 and J usage is TRBJ1-1; tentative D call: TRBD1 (5 bases). V dropped 0 bases and J dropped 1 base, with 9 bases sitting between them. The CDR3 has 15 residues. Germline-derived CDR1 and CDR2 are MDHEN and SYDVKM. The CDR3 DNA is TGTGCCAGCAGTTTATGGCGTCAGGGGAACACTGAAGCTTTCTTT. Amino acid sequence: CASSLWRQGNTEAFF.

This CDR3 is CASSRLAGSYNEQFF. In DNA, the CDR3 is TGTGCCAGCAGCCGACTAGCGGGCTCCTACAATGAGCAGTTCTTC. The chain couples TRBV7-9 to TRBJ2-1, with 10 bases matching TRBD2. Germline V gives CDR1 SEHNR, CDR2 FQNEAQ (reference sequence). J lost 0 bases, V lost 5 bases, and 1 base had no gene match. The CDR3 has 15 residues.

V gene TRBV7-2 combines with J gene TRBJ1-1; 7 bases align to TRBD1. The CDR3 spans 14 residues. J lost 7 bases, V lost 0 bases, and 5 bases had no gene match. The germline V gene encodes CDR1 SGHTA and CDR2 FQGNSA. The CDR3 here is CASSLARTGDEAFF. The CDR3 nucleotides read TGTGCCAGCAGCTTAGCCCGGACAGGAGATGAAGCTTTCTTT.